These 7 T cell receptor beta chains share one sample of origin, sequenced in a study of shared clonotypes between healthy human individuals. Assay used: immunoSEQ multiplex PCR; TCRdb lists only in-frame clones, some missing. This table holds approximately 350,000 clones, about 96% found once. The sequenced material came from memory CD8+ T cells sorted from blood. Described subset: CD45RO+ cells pooled with CCR7-negative TemRA cells. Source of these receptors: a man aged 25 to 45 in good health.

The chain uses TRBV10-2 and TRBJ2-5, with D perhaps TRBD2 (6 bases). Per germline, CDR1 WSHSY and CDR2 SAAADI. This CDR3 has 12 amino acids. Trimming took off 6 bases at V and 5 bases at J, with 10 bases between the two ends. Here the CDR3 reads CASSPGGETQYF. The CDR3 DNA reads TGCGCCAGCAGCCCCGGAGGGGAGACCCAGTACTTC.

CDR3 amino acids: CASSPSTGGNQPQHF. CDR3 bases: TGTGCCAGCTCGCCTTCGACAGGGGGCAATCAGCCCCAGCATTTT. This chain joins TRBV18 and TRBJ1-5; 8 positions agree with TRBD1. The germline V gene encodes CDR1 KGHSH and CDR2 LQKENI. This CDR3 is 15 amino acids long. Trimming took 6 bases from V and 2 from J; bases not matched to a gene: 6.

This clone was counted a single time. The identical CDR3 is also encoded by other nucleotide sequences in the sample. The J gene is TRBJ2-5, the V gene TRBV18; TRBD2 matches at 11 bases. The CDR3 is 14 amino acids. Germline CDR1 is KGHSH and CDR2 is LQKENI. The V segment lost 3 bases and the J segment 4 bases; nucleotides outside the gene matches: 1. CDR3 DNA: TGTGCCAGCTCACCGCTAGCGGGAGGAGAGACCCAGTACTTC. Translated: CASSPLAGGETQYF. The entire variable domain, with the rest obtained from reference TRBV18 and TRBJ2-5, is as follows: NAGVMQNPRHLVRRRGQEARLRCSPMKGHSHVYWYRQLPEEGLKFMVYLQKENIIDESGMPKERFSAEFPKEGPSILRIQQVVRGDSAAYFCASSPLAGGETQYFGPGTRLLVL.

This chain connects TRBV18 to TRBJ2-7; the D is unclear. This CDR3 comprises 13 residues. Trimming removed 3 bases from V and 0 bases from J, with 6 bases in between. Germline V lookup: CDR1 KGHSH, CDR2 LQKENI. CDR3 loop: CASSPPTSYEQYF. In nucleotides, the CDR3 is TGTGCCAGCTCACCCCCAACCTCCTACGAGCAGTACTTC.

The chain combines TRBV5-1 with TRBJ1-3; maybe TRBD1 (6 bases). The CDR3 spans 16 residues. The V and J ends lost 4 bases and 4 bases respectively, with 18 bases between them. In germline, CDR1 is SGHRS, CDR2 YFSETQ. The CDR3 DNA sequence: TGCGCCAGCAGCCCTCGGGGCAGGGGTTCCGGAAACACCATATATTTT. Encoded protein: CASSPRGRGSGNTIYF.

The V call is TRBV4-1, the J call TRBJ2-1; 11 bases fit TRBD2. V dropped 0 bases and J dropped 9; count of bases not matched to a gene: 7. Germline assignment: CDR1 MGHRA and CDR2 YSYEKL. This CDR3 is built from 16 residues. In nucleotides, the CDR3 is TGCGCCAGCAGCCAAGAAGCTAGCGGGAGGTCAAGTGAGCAGTTCTTC. This codes for CASSQEASGRSSEQFF.

This chain joins TRBV5-4 and TRBJ2-1; D unclear. Germline-derived CDR1 and CDR2 are SGHNT and YYREEE (reference sequence). The CDR3 totals 12 residues. V was cut by 1 base and J by 1 base, with 0 bases left in between. CDR3 sequence: CASSLSYNEQFF. The DNA of the CDR3 is TGTGCCAGCAGCTTGTCCTACAATGAGCAGTTCTTC.